This is a list of T cell receptor beta chains from one sample in a study of T cells in Graves' hyperthyroidism and ophthalmopathy. TCRdb re-called the multiplex PCR reads through MiXCR, storing one row per CDR3 protein. The data contain some 270,000 distinct CDR3 sequences, about an eighth of them singletons. Material: blood. Every receptor here comes from a woman under 40 with Graves' hyperthyroidism that later progressed to Graves' ophthalmopathy. Each CDR3 is given with its conserved first and last residue. D genes are given only for firm matches. Only part of the rows carry a size: once, few, many, or a class if the clone is expanded.

>-|TRBV20-1|many|TRBJ2-5
TGCAGTGCTAGAGATCTTAGTAAGACCCAGTACTTC
CSARDLSKTQYF
>TRBD2|TRBV5-1|many|TRBJ2-7
TGCGCCAGCAGCTTGGATCCCGGCCAGGGAGGGTACGAGCAGTACTTC
CASSLDPGQGGYEQYF
>-|TRBV3-1|many|TRBJ1-1
TGTGCCAGCAGCCAAGATCAACCGAACACTGAAGCTTTCTTT
CASSQDQPNTEAFF
>-|TRBV7-9|-|TRBJ1-1
TGTGCCAGCAGGCCTAAAGAAAGACTGAACACTGAAGCTTTCTTT
CASRPKERLNTEAFF
>TRBD1|TRBV7-9|-|TRBJ2-1
TGTGCCAGCAGCTTAGTCGGTCGGGGGACAGGGGGCAATGAGCAGTTCTTC
CASSLVGRGTGGNEQFF
>-|TRBV20-1|many|TRBJ1-5
TGCAGTGCCCTACGGGGGGCAGGCCAGCCCCAGCATTTT
CSALRGAGQPQHF
>-|TRBV29-1|many|TRBJ1-2
TGCAGCGTTGAGGATACGGGTCAGGCCTATGGCTACACCTTC
CSVEDTGQAYGYTF
>-|TRBV20-1|many|TRBJ2-7
TGCAGTGCTAGAGGCAGGGACGGCTACGAGCAGTACTTC
CSARGRDGYEQYF
>TRBD1|TRBV7-2|many|TRBJ1-5
TGTGCCAGCAGCCGGGGACAGGGGTTAGGTCAGCCCCAGCATTTT
CASSRGQGLGQPQHF
>-|TRBV20-1|-|TRBJ1-4
TGCAGGGGGGGGGTGAATGAAAAACTGTTTTTT
CRGGVNEKLFF
>-|TRBV5-1|-|TRBJ2-7
TGCGCCAGCAGCTTGGGCGGTGGTATTAGCTCCTACGAGCAGTACTTC
CASSLGGGISSYEQYF
>-|TRBV19|few|TRBJ2-6
TGTGCCAGTAGTATAATGACAGGCCTCAGCTCTGGGGCCAACGTCCTGACTTTC
CASSIMTGLSSGANVLTF
>TRBD2|TRBV19|few|TRBJ2-5
TGTGCCAGTAGCCAGCGGGAGGGGGCCCAGTACTTC
CASSQREGAQYF
>TRBD2|TRBV11-2|many|TRBJ2-3
TGTGCCAGCAGTCAGTCCGGGACTAGCGGGAGGGCTGATACGCAGTATTTT
CASSQSGTSGRADTQYF
>TRBD2|TRBV4-1|-|TRBJ2-1
TGCGCCAGCAGCCAAGAGCAGACTAGCGGTTACTACAATGAGCAGTTCTTC
CASSQEQTSGYYNEQFF
>TRBD2|TRBV24-1|many|TRBJ2-7
TGTGCCACCAGTAGTAGCGGGAGCCGTGATTACGAGCAGTACTTC
CATSSSGSRDYEQYF
>-|TRBV19|few|TRBJ2-7
TGTGCCAGTAGTCAGCAGGGACTCAACGAGCAGTACTTC
CASSQQGLNEQYF
>-|TRBV2|many|TRBJ1-4
TGTGCCAGCAGTGTATGGGGGGAGAATGAAAAACTGTTTTTT
CASSVWGENEKLFF
>-|TRBV6-1|-|TRBJ1-1
TGTGCCAGCAGTGAGGACAGGAACACTGAAGCTTTCTTT
CASSEDRNTEAFF
>-|TRBV7-2|many|TRBJ2-7
TGTGCCAGCAGCTTAGCGCAGGGTATGGCAGGGGAGCAGTACTTC
CASSLAQGMAGEQYF
>TRBD2|TRBV7-8|once|TRBJ2-5
TGTGCCAGCAGGGGGCGACTAGCGGTAGAGACCCAGTACTTC
CASRGRLAVETQYF
>TRBD1|TRBV19|-|TRBJ2-4
TGTGCCAGTACCCATCTACCGGGACAGGGGACCCTTATTCAGTACTTC
CASTHLPGQGTLIQYF
>-|TRBV30|many|TRBJ2-1
TGTGCCTGGAGTGTCGGGAGTGGTAAGAGTGAGCAGTTCTTC
CAWSVGSGKSEQFF
>TRBD2|TRBV7-2|many|TRBJ2-3
TGTGCCAGCAGCTTAGTGGGGGCGGGAGGGCCGGGTAGCTCAGATACGCAGTATTTT
CASSLVGAGGPGSSDTQYF
>TRBD1|TRBV5-8|few|TRBJ2-5
TGTGCCAGCAGCGCCAACAGGGGGCGGGGGCAAGAGACCCAGTACTTC
CASSANRGRGQETQYF
>TRBD2|TRBV5-1|-|TRBJ2-2
TGCGCCAGCACCCCCTTCGGGACTAGCGGGAGGGCCACCGGGGAGCTGTTTTTT
CASTPFGTSGRATGELFF
>-|TRBV7-2|many|TRBJ1-6
TGTGCCAGCAGCTTAAGAAGTCCGGACTCGGAGATTTCACCCCTCCACTTT
CASSLRSPDSEISPLHF
>-|TRBV6-1|many|TRBJ1-5
TGTGCCAGCTCCACCTGGGAAGATCAGCCCCAGCATTTT
CASSTWEDQPQHF
>-|TRBV9|many|TRBJ1-2
TGTGCCAGCAGCGCGCCCCGGGACGGATTCCGCTATGGCTACACCTTC
CASSAPRDGFRYGYTF
>-|TRBV7-9|many|TRBJ1-2
TGTGCCAGCAGCCCCGGGGCCCCCTATGGCTACACCTTC
CASSPGAPYGYTF
>TRBD1|TRBV3-1|many|TRBJ1-4
TGTGCCAGCAGCCACGTGGACAGGGGGCATGAAAAACTGTTTTTT
CASSHVDRGHEKLFF
>-|TRBV20-1|many|TRBJ1-4
TGCAGTGCTAGTCCGGGACAATCGGTGACTAATGAAAAACTGTTTTTT
CSASPGQSVTNEKLFF
>-|TRBV2|many|TRBJ2-1
TGTGCCAGCAGTGAAGGCAGAGGGGAAAATCAGTTCTTC
CASSEGRGENQFF
>-|TRBV6-6|many|TRBJ2-7
TGTGCCAGCAGTTACTCTGCGGGACGAACCTACGAGCAGTACTTC
CASSYSAGRTYEQYF
>-|TRBV6-1|many|TRBJ2-7
TGTGCCAGCACCAGAGGTAGGGGTTCCTCCTACGAGCAGTACTTC
CASTRGRGSSYEQYF
>TRBD2|TRBV11-2|many|TRBJ2-1
TGTGCCAGCAGCTCTGAGCGGGGCAACAATGAGCAGTTCTTC
CASSSERGNNEQFF
>-|TRBV2|many|TRBJ1-5
TGTGCCAGCAGGGACACTAGCAATCAGCCCCAGCATTTT
CASRDTSNQPQHF
>TRBD2|TRBV6-2/TRBV6-3|many|TRBJ2-7
TGTGCCAGTCGACCTAGCGGGAACTACGAGCAGTACTTC
CASRPSGNYEQYF
>TRBD2|TRBV12-5|many|TRBJ2-1
TGTGCTAGTGGTGAGGGACTAGCGGGAGATAGTGAGCAGTTCTTC
CASGEGLAGDSEQFF
>TRBD2|TRBV4-3|few|TRBJ2-7
TGCGCCAGCAGCCAGCACCGGGACTACTACGAGCAGTACTTC
CASSQHRDYYEQYF
>TRBD2|TRBV20-1|many|TRBJ2-5
TGCAGTGCTAGTGGGACTAGCGGAGGGGAGACCCAGTACTTC
CSASGTSGGETQYF
>TRBD1|TRBV6-5|few|TRBJ2-1
TGTGCCAGCAGTTACTCGGGACAGGGTCAAGGGAAGGAGTTCTTC
CASSYSGQGQGKEFF
>TRBD2|TRBV19|few|TRBJ2-7
TGTGCCAGTAGTATCGGACTAGCGGGAGATCAGTACTTC
CASSIGLAGDQYF
>-|TRBV27|many|TRBJ1-1
TGTGCCAGCAGTTTAGGGGTCGTGAGGGGCCTGAACACTGAAGCTTTCTTT
CASSLGVVRGLNTEAFF
>TRBD1|TRBV7-2|many|TRBJ1-4
TGTGCCAGCAGCTTAGAGGGACAGGCTACAGAAAAACTGTTTTTT
CASSLEGQATEKLFF
>TRBD1|TRBV2|once|TRBJ2-1
TGTGCCAGCAGTGAGAGACAGGGGGCATTTGAGCAGTTCTTC
CASSERQGAFEQFF